These T cell receptor beta chains were read from a single sample in a study of blood T cell repertoires in COVID-19. Generated by immunoSEQ multiplex PCR, the TCRdb table keeps only in-frame clones and is missing some. The sample holds roughly 200,000 clones, about nine tenths seen once. Sequenced material: peripheral blood. Receptors were obtained from an elderly man with acute or convalescent COVID-19. Each CDR3 is given with its conserved first and last residue. A D gene is named only where the DNA matches it firmly. Clone size, where shown, is once, few, many, or a class for clones that have expanded.

V,D,J,size,DNA,CDR3
TRBV27,TRBD2,TRBJ2-7,NA,TGTGCCAGCAGGCGCGGGAGGGCGTCCTACGAGCAGTACTTC,CASRRGRASYEQYF
TRBV5-1,NA,TRBJ2-4,once,TGCGCCAGCAGCTTGGGGAGGCTCCTAGCCAAAAACATTCAGTACTTC,CASSLGRLLAKNIQYF
TRBV12-3/TRBV12-4,TRBD1,TRBJ1-2,NA,TGTGCCAGCAGTTTAAGACAGGGGGATGGCTACACCTTC,CASSLRQGDGYTF
TRBV14,NA,TRBJ1-1,once,TGTGCCAGCAGCCCTAGTTCAGGACTTGAAGCTTTCTTT,CASSPSSGLEAFF
TRBV12-2,NA,TRBJ2-3,NA,TGTGCAAGTCGCCTGGGCAGGGGGCGCGACACAGATACGCAGTATTTT,CASRLGRGRDTDTQYF
TRBV19,TRBD1,TRBJ2-6,NA,TGTGCCAGTAGTATTCAGACAGGGGGTCCTGGGGCCAACGTCCTGACTTTC,CASSIQTGGPGANVLTF
TRBV18,TRBD1,TRBJ2-5,NA,TGTGCCAGCTCACCAAAGAGGACAGGGGAAGAGACCCAGTACTTC,CASSPKRTGEETQYF
TRBV4-1,NA,TRBJ2-5,NA,TGCGCCAGCAGCCAAGGGGAGTGGCAAGAGACCCAGTACTTC,CASSQGEWQETQYF
TRBV29-1,NA,TRBJ2-1,NA,TGCAGCGGGACTCCGAGCTCCTACAATGAGCAGTTCTTC,CSGTPSSYNEQFF
TRBV28,NA,TRBJ1-5,few,TGTGCCAGCAGTTTAGGAGGACCAGGTCAGCCCCAGCATTTT,CASSLGGPGQPQHF
TRBV2,NA,TRBJ2-1,few,TGTGCCAGCAGTATTTACGGGAGACGGTACAATGAGCAGTTCTTC,CASSIYGRRYNEQFF
TRBV9,TRBD1,TRBJ1-6,once,TGTGCCAGCAGCCTTCGGGACAGGGACTCACCCCTCCACTTT,CASSLRDRDSPLHF
TRBV5-1,TRBD2,TRBJ2-5,NA,TGCGCCAGCAGCTTGGACGGGGGGACGCGAGAGACCCAGTACTTC,CASSLDGGTRETQYF
TRBV7-3,TRBD2,TRBJ2-1,few,TGTGCCAGCAGCTTAGGAAGCGGTTTGGCTAGCGGGGTGGGTGAGCAGTTCTTC,CASSLGSGLASGVGEQFF
TRBV3-1/TRBV3-2,NA,TRBJ1-4,NA,TGTGCCAGCAGCGTATCACGCCCCCGGACTAATGAAAAACTGTTTTTT,CASSVSRPRTNEKLFF